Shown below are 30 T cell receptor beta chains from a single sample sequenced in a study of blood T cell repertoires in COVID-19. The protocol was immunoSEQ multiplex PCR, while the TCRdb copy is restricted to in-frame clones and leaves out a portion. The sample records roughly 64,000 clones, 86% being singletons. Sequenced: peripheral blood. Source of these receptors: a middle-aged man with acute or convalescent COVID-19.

CDR3 protein: CASSSRLAETYNEQFF. The CDR3 DNA reads as TGTGCCAGCAGCTCCAGACTAGCGGAGACCTACAATGAGCAGTTCTTC. The chain combines TRBV11-3 with TRBJ2-1; the match to TRBD2 covers 9 bases. The CDR3 has 16 amino acids. Trimming cost V 4 bases and J 2 bases; bases outside gene matches: 6. From germline, CDR1 is SGHNT and CDR2 YENEEA.

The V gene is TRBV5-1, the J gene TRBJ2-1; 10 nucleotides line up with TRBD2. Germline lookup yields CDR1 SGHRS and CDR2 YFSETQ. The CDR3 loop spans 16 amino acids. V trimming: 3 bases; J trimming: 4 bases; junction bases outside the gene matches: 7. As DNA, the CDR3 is TGCGCCAGCAGCTCCCATAGCGGGGGGACTTACAATGAGCAGTTCTTC. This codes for CASSSHSGGTYNEQFF. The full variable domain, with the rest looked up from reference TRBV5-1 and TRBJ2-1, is KAGVTQTPRYLIKTRGQQVTLSCSPISGHRSVSWYQQTPGQGLQFLFEYFSETQRNKGNFPGRFSGRQFSNSRSEMNVSTLELGDSALYLCASSSHSGGTYNEQFFGPGTRLTVL.

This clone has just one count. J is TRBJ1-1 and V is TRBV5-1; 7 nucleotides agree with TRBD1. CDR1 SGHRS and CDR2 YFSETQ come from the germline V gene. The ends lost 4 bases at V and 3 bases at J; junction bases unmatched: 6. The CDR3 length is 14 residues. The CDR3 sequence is CASSPDRRYTEAFF. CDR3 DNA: TGCGCCAGCAGCCCGGACAGGCGCTACACTGAAGCTTTCTTT.

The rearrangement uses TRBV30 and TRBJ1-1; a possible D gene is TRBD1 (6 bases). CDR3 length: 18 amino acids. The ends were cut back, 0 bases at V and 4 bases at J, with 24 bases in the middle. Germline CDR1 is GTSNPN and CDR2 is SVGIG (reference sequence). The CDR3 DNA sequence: TGTGCCTGGAGTGTAGGATCATCCGCCGCGCCCAGGGGCACTGAAGCTTTCTTT. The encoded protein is CAWSVGSSAAPRGTEAFF.

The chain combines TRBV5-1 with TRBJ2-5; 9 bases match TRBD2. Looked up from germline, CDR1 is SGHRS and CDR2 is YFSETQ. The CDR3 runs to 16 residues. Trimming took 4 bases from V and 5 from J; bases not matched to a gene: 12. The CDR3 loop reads CASSVGRGGAGETQYF. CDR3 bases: TGCGCCAGCAGCGTAGGGCGCGGGGGGGCAGGCGAGACCCAGTACTTC.

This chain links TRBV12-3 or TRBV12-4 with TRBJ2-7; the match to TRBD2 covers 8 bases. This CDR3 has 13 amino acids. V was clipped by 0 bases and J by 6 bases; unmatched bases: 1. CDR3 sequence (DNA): TGTGCCAGCAGTTTAGCAAGCGGGGGCGAGCAGTACTTC. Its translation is CASSLASGGEQYF.

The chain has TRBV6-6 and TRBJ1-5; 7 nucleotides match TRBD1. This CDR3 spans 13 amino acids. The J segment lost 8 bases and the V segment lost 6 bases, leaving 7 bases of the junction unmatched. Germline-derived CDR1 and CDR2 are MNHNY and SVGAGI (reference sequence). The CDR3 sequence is CASRSQGGEPQHF. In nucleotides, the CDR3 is TGTGCCAGCAGGTCCCAGGGGGGTGAGCCCCAGCATTTT.

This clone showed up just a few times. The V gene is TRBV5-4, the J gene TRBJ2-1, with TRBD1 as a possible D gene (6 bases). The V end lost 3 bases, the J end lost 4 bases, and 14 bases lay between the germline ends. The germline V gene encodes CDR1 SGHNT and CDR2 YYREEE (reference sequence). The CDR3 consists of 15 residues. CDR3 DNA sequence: TGTGCCAGCAGCTCTATGACAGGCCAATACAATGAGCAGTTCTTC. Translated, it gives CASSSMTGQYNEQFF.

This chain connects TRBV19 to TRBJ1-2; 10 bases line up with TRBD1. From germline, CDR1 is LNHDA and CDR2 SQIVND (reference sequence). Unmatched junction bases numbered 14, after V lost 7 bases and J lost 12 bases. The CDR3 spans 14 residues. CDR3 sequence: CASTTSRDRGSHTF. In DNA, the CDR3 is TGTGCCAGTACCACAAGTCGGGACAGGGGTTCTCACACCTTC. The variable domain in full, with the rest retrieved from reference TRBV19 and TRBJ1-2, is DGGITQSPKYLFRKEGQNVTLSCEQNLNHDAMYWYRQDPGQGLRLIYYSQIVNDFQKGDIAEGYSVSREKKESFPLTVTSAQKNPTAFYLCASTTSRDRGSHTFGSGTRLTVV.

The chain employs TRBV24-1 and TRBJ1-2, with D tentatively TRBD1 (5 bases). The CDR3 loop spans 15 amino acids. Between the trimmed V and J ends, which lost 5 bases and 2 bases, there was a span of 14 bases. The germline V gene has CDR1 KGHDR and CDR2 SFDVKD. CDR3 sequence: CATSGPQEGNYGYTF. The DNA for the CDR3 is TGTGCCACCAGTGGCCCACAGGAGGGGAACTATGGCTACACCTTC.

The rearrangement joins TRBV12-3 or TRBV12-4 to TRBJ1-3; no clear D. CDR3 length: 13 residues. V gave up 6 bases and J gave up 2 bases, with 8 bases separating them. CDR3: CASSFNTGNTIYF. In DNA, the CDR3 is TGTGCCAGCAGCTTTAATACTGGAAACACCATATATTTT.

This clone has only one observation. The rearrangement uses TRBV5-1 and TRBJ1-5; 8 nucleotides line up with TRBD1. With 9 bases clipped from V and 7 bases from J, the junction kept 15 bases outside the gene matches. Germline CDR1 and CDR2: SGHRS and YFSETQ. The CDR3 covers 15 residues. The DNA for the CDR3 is TGCGCCAACGAACGTTCCAGGGGGCGCGAGCAGCCCCAGCATTTT. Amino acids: CANERSRGREQPQHF.

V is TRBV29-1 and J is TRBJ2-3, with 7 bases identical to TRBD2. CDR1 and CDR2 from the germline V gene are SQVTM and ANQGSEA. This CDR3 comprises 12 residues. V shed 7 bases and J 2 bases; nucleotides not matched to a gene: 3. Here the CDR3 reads CSGGRATDTQYF. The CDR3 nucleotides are TGCAGCGGCGGGAGAGCCACAGATACGCAGTATTTT.

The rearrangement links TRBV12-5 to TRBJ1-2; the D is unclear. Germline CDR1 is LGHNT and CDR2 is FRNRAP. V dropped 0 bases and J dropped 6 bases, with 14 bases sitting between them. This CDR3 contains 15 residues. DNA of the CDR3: TGTGCTAGTGGTTTGGTATTAGGCGGTCGTAATGGCTACACCTTC. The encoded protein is CASGLVLGGRNGYTF.

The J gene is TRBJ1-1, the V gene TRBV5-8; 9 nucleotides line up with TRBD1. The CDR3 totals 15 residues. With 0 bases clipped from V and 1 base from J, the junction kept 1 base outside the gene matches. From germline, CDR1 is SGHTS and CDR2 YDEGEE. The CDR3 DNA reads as TGTGCCAGCAGCTTGGACAGGGGGCGGAACACTGAAGCTTTCTTT. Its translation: CASSLDRGRNTEAFF.

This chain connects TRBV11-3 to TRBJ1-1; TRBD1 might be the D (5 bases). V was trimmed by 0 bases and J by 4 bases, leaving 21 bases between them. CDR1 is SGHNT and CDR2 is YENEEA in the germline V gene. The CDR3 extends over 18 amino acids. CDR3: CASSLDRPRDSLTTEAFF. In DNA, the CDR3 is TGTGCCAGCAGCTTAGATCGGCCCCGGGACTCACTAACCACTGAAGCTTTCTTT.

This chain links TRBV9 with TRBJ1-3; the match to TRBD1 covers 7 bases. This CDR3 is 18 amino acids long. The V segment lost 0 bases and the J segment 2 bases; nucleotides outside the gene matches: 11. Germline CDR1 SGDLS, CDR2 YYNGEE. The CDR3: CASSVGLQGTYTGNTIYF. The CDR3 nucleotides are TGTGCCAGCAGCGTAGGTTTACAGGGGACTTATACTGGAAACACCATATATTTT.

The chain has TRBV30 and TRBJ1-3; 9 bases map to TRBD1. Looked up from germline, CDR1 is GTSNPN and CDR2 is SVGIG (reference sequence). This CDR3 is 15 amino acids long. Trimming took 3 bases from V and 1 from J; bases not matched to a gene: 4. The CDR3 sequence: CAWSWDRASGNTIYF. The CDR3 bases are TGTGCCTGGAGCTGGGACAGGGCTTCTGGAAACACCATATATTTT.

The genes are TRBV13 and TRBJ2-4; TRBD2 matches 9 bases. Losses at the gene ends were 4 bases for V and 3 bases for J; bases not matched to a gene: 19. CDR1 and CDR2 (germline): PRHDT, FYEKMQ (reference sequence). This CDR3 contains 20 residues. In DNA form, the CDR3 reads TGTGCCAGCAGCTCACTGGAGCTTCCTAGCGGGGAGGACGTCAAAAACATTCAGTACTTC. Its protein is CASSSLELPSGEDVKNIQYF.

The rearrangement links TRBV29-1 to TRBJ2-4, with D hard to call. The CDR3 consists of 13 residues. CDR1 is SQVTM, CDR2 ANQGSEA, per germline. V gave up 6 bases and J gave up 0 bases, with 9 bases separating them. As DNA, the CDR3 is TGCAGCGTGGCCCAGGAAGCCAAAAACATTCAGTACTTC. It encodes CSVAQEAKNIQYF.

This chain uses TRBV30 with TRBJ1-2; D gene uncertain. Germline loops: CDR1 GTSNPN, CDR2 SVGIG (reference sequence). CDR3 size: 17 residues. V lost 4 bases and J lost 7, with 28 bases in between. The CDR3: CAWNGQILLGVEGGYTF. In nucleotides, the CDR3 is TGTGCCTGGAATGGGCAGATCCTTTTGGGCGTCGAAGGTGGCTACACCTTC.

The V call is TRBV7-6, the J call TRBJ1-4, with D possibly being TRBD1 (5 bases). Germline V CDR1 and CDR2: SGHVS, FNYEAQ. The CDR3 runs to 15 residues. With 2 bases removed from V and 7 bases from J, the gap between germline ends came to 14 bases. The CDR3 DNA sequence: TGTGCCAGCAGCTTACCGACAGCTGGAAGTGAAAAACTGTTTTTT. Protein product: CASSLPTAGSEKLFF.

Here the CDR3 reads CASSSAGTSGLYNEQFF. As DNA, the CDR3 is TGTGCCAGCAGCTCCGCCGGGACTAGCGGGCTTTACAATGAGCAGTTCTTC. V usage is TRBV7-8 and J usage is TRBJ2-1; 12 bases fit TRBD2. This CDR3 has 17 residues. CDR1 and CDR2 (germline): SGHVS, FQNEAQ. V lost 4 bases to trimming and J lost 4 bases; unmatched junction nucleotides: 8.

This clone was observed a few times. The DNA for the CDR3 is TGTGCCAGTAGTATGGCACTAAACTATGGCTACACCTTC. As protein: CASSMALNYGYTF. V is TRBV19 and J is TRBJ1-2; D is undetermined. The V gene lost 3 bases and the J gene lost 2 bases, with 7 bases spanning the gap. The length of the CDR3 is 13 residues. Germline V lookup: CDR1 LNHDA, CDR2 SQIVND (reference sequence).

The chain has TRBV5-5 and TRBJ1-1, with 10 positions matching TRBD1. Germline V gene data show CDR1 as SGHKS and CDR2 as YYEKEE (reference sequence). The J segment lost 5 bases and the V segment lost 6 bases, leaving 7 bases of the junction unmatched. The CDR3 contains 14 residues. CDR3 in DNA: TGTGCCAGCACGCTTGAGGGACAGGGGACTGAAGCTTTCTTT. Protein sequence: CASTLEGQGTEAFF.

CDR3 sequence: CAWSAHRGYGYTF. CDR3 bases: TGTGCCTGGAGTGCCCACAGGGGATACGGCTACACCTTC. This rearrangement joins TRBV30 to TRBJ1-2; 7 positions agree with TRBD1. This CDR3 comprises 13 residues. The trim removed 1 base at V and 8 bases at J, leaving 7 bases unmatched. The germline CDR1 and CDR2 sequences are GTSNPN and SVGIG (reference sequence).

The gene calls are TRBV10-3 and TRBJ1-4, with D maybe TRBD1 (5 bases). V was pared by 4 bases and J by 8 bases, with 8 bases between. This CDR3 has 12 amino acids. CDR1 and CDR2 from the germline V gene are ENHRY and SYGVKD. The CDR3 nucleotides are TGTGCCATCAGTGCGGGGGGAGAAAAACTGTTTTTT. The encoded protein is CAISAGGEKLFF.

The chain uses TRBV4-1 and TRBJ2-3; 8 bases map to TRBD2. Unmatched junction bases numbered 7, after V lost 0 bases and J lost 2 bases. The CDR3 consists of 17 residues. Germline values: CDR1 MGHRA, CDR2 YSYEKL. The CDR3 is CASSQESGRGATDTQYF. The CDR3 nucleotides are TGCGCCAGCAGCCAAGAGTCCGGGCGGGGGGCCACAGATACGCAGTATTTT.

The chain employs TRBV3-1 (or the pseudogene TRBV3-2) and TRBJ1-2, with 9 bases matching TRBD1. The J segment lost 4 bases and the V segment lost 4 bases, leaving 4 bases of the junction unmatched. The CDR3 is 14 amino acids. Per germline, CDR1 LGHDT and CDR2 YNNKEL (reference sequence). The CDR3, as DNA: TGTGCCAGCAGCCCCTCGGGACAGGGCTATGGCTACACCTTC. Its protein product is CASSPSGQGYGYTF.

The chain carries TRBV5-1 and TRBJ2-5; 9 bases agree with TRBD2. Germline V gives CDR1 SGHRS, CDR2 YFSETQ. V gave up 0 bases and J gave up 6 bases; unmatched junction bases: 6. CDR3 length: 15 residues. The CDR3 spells CASSLEASGAKTQYF. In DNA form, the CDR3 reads TGCGCCAGCAGCTTGGAGGCTAGCGGGGCCAAGACCCAGTACTTC.